This T cell receptor (beta chain) comes out of a study of blood T cell repertoires in COVID-19. On the study more broadly: Some COVID-19 samples were acute and others convalescent; all came from the United States, Italy and Spain. T cells, B-cell-depleted T cells, or PBMCs supplied cDNA or gDNA.

Original handling: The authors estimated nucleated cell counts from reference gene primer amplification. Here immunoSEQ multiplex PCR was the method, and the copy in TCRdb shows in-frame clones only, minus some. That table is the source of V, J and clone size, and D and trimming were worked out from the DNA. The repertoire holds around 60,000 clones, about 76% seen once, with less than 35% in the top ten. V lost 6 bases to trimming and J lost 0 bases; unmatched junction nucleotides: 5. Germline V lookup: CDR1 MNHEY, CDR2 SVGAGI. This CDR3 contains 15 residues. V gene TRBV6-5 combines with J gene TRBJ1-5; 7 bases line up with TRBD1. Material: peripheral blood. The source is a human donor in a cohort sampled during active COVID-19. CDR3 amino acids: CASSRQGTSNQPQHF. The DNA of the CDR3 is TGTGCCAGCAGCAGACAGGGAACTAGCAATCAGCCCCAGCATTTT.